This paragraph covers one T cell receptor beta chain sequence. Its antigen is as yet unknown. The sample originates from a study of breast tumors, draining lymph nodes, adjacent tissues. The CDR3 spans 16 residues. The germline V and J ends were trimmed by 6 bases and 6 bases, with 23 bases remaining between them. Germline V CDR1 and CDR2: SGDLS, YYNGEE. Breast cancer patients provided tissue from their axillary draining lymph nodes. Study-wide results and limits: Tumor TCR diversity was below lymph nodes but above nontumor tissue.

TCRdb re-called the multiplex PCR reads with MiXCR, one entry per CDR3 protein. Counted here are hundreds of thousands of distinct CDR3 sequences, roughly 32% occurring once; the ten biggest clones make up 1.2% to 1.5%. The sample was axillary lymph node tissue. The V gene is TRBV9, the J gene TRBJ2-3; D possibly corresponds to TRBD2 (6 bases). The TCR sequence derives from a female donor with breast cancer. Some clones in this sample may be carry-over from other donors' samples. The CDR3, as DNA: TGTGCCAGCACCCTGGGACTTTCCAGAGAAGGGGATACGCAGTATTTT. Protein product: CASTLGLSREGDTQYF.